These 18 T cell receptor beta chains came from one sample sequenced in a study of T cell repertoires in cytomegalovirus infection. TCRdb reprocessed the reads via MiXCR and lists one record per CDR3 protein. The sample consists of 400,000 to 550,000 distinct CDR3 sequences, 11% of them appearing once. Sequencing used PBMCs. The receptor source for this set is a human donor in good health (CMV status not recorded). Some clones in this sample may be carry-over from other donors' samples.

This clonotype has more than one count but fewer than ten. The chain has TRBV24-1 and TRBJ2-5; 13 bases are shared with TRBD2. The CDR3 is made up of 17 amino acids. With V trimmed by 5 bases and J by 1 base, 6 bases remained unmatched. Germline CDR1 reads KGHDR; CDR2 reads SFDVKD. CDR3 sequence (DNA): TGTGCCACCAGTGGGGCGGGACTAGCGGGATCCCAAGAGACCCAGTACTTC. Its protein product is CATSGAGLAGSQETQYF.

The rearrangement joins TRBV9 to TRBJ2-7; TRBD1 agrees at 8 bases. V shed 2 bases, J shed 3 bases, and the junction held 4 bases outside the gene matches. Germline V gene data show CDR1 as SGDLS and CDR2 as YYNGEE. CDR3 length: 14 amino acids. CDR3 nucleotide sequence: TGTGCCAGCAGCGTCGGACAGGGCTACTACGAGCAGTACTTC. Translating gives CASSVGQGYYEQYF. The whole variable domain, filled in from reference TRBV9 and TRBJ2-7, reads DSGVTQTPKHLITATGQRVTLRCSPRSGDLSVYWYQQSLDQGLQFLIQYYNGEERAKGNILERFSAQQFPDLHSELNLSSLELGDSALYFCASSVGQGYYEQYFGPGTRLTVT.

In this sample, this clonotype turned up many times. CDR3 in DNA: TGTGCCAGCAGTTACGGGGCTAGCGGGGTTTCCGAGCAGTACTTC. Amino acid sequence: CASSYGASGVSEQYF. The J gene is TRBJ2-7, the V gene TRBV6-5, with 9 nucleotides matching TRBD2. The ends lost 2 bases at V and 6 bases at J; junction bases unmatched: 8. From germline, CDR1 is MNHEY and CDR2 SVGAGI. The CDR3 sequence is 15 residues long.

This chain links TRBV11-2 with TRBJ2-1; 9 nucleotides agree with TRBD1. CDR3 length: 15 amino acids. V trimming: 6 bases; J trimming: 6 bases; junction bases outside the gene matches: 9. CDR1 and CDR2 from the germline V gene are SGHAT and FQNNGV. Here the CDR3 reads CASSFRDRVPNEQFF. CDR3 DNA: TGTGCCAGCAGTTTTCGGGACAGGGTCCCCAATGAGCAGTTCTTC.

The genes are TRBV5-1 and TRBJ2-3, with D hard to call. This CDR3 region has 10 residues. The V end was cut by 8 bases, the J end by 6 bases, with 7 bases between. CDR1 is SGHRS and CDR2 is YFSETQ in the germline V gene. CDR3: CASPADTQYF. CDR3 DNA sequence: TGCGCCAGTCCCGCCGATACGCAGTATTTT.

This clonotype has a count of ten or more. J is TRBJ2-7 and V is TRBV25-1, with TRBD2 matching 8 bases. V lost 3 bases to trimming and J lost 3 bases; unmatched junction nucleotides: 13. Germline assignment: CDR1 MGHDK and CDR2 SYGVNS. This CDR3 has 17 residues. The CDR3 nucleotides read TGTGCCAGCAGTGACACCCAGGTGGGAGCGGGAGTCTACGAGCAGTACTTC. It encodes CASSDTQVGAGVYEQYF.

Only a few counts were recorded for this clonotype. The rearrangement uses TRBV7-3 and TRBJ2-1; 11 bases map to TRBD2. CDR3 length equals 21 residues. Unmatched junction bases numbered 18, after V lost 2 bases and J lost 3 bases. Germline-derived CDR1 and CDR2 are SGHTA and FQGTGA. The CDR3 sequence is CASSLLPSKRGLAGLYNEQFF. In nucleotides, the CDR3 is TGTGCCAGCAGCTTATTACCGTCAAAAAGAGGACTAGCGGGCCTCTACAATGAGCAGTTCTTC.

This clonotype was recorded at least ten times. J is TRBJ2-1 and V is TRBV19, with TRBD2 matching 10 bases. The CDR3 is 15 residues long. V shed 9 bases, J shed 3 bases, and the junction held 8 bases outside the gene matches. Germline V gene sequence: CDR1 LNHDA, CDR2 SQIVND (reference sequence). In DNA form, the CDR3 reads TGTGCCAGCGGCGGGCTAGCGGGAGTCTACAATGAGCAGTTCTTC. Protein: CASGGLAGVYNEQFF. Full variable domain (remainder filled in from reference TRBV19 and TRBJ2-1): DGGITQSPKYLFRKEGQNVTLSCEQNLNHDAMYWYRQDPGQGLRLIYYSQIVNDFQKGDIAEGYSVSREKKESFPLTVTSAQKNPTAFYLCASGGLAGVYNEQFFGPGTRLTVL.

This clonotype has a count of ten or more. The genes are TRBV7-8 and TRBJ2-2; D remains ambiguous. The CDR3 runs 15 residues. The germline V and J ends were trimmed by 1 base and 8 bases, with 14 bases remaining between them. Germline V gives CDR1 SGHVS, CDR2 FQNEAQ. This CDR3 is CASSLGEGYTGELFF. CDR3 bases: TGTGCCAGCAGCTTAGGGGAAGGGTATACAGGGGAGCTGTTTTTT.

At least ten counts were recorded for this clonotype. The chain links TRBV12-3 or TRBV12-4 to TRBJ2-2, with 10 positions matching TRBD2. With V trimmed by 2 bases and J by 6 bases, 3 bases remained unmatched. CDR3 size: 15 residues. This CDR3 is CASSLLAGDAGELFF. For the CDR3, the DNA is TGTGCCAGCAGTTTACTAGCGGGAGACGCCGGGGAGCTGTTTTTT.

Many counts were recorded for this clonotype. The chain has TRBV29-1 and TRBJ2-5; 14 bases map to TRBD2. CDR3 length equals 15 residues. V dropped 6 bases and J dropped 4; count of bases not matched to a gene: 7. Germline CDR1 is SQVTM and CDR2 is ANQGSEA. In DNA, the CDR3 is TGCAGCGTCCCGGGACTAGCGGGGGCGGGAGAGACCCAGTACTTC. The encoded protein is CSVPGLAGAGETQYF.

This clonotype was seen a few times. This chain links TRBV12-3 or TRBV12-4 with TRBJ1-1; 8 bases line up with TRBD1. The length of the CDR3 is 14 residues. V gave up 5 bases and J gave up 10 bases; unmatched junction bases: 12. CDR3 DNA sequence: TGTGCCAGCAGTCCCATGGACAGGGCCCCGGGAGCTTTCTTT. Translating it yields CASSPMDRAPGAFF.

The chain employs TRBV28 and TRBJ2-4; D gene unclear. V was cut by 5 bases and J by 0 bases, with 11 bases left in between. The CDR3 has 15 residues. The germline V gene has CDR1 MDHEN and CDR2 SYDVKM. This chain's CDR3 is CASSTPEEAKNIQYF. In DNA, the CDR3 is TGTGCCAGCAGTACCCCGGAAGAAGCCAAAAACATTCAGTACTTC. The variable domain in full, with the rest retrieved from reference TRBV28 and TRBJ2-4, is DVKVTQSSRYLVKRTGEKVFLECVQDMDHENMFWYRQDPGLGLRLIYFSYDVKMKEKGDIPEGYSVSREKKERFSLILESASTNQTSMYLCASSTPEEAKNIQYFGAGTRLSVL.

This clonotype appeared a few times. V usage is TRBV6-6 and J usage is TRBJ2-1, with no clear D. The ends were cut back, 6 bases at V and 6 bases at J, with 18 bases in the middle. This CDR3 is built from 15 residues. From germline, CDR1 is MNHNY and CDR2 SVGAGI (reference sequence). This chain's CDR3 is CASSPSPTGLNEQFF. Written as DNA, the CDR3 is TGTGCCAGCAGCCCCTCGCCTACTGGCCTCAATGAGCAGTTCTTC.

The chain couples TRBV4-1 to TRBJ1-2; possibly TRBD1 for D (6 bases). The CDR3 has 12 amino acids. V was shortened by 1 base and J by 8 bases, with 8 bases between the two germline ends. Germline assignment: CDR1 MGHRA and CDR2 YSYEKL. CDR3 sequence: CASSQGGPGYTF. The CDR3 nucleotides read TGCGCCAGCAGCCAAGGGGGGCCAGGCTACACCTTC.

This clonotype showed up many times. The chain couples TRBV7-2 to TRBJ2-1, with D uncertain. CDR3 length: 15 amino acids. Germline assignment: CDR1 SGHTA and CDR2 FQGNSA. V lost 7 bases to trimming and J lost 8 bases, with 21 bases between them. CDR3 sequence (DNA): TGTGCCAGCACCCCGACATGGGTCCAAAGCGATGAGCAGTTCTTC. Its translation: CASTPTWVQSDEQFF.

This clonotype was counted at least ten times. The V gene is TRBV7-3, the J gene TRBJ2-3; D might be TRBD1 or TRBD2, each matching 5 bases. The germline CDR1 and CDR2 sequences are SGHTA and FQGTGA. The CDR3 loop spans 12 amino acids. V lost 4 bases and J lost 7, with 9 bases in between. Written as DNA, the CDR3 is TGTGCCAGCAGCTCCGGGACGAATACGCAGTATTTT. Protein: CASSSGTNTQYF. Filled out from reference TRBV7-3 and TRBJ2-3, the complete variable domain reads GAGVSQTPSNKVTEKGKYVELRCDPISGHTALYWYRQSLGQGPEFLIYFQGTGAADDSGLPNDRFFAVRPEGSVSTLKIQRTERGDSAVYLCASSSGTNTQYFGPGTRLTVL.

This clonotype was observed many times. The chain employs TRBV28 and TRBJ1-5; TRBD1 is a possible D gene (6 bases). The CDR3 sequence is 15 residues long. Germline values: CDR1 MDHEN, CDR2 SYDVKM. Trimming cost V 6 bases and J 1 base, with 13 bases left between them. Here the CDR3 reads CASRSIGQSNQPQHF. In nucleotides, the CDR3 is TGTGCCAGCAGGTCCATCGGACAGAGCAATCAGCCCCAGCATTTT.